The T cell receptor (beta chain) described here comes from a study of T cell responses to AZD1222 COVID-19 vaccine. TCRdb's copy holds only in-frame clones and misses some; the assay was immunoSEQ multiplex PCR. There are about 52,000 clones in the sample; approximately 90% occur only once, and less than 3% lies in the top ten. CDR3 length: 16 residues. Trimming shortened V by 3 bases and J by 0 bases, and 11 bases separated the two germline ends. Germline CDR1 and CDR2: ENHRY and SYGVKD. This specimen consisted of peripheral blood, obtained 28 days after the second AZD1222 dose. V gene TRBV10-3 combines with J gene TRBJ2-2; D might be TRBD2 (5 bases). The source of this sequence is an adult who received the AZD1222 COVID-19 vaccine. Written as DNA, the CDR3 is TGTGCCATCAGTGATGGTAGCGCTTCGAACACCGGGGAGCTGTTTTTT. Its translation is CAISDGSASNTGELFF.